One sample yielded the 25 T cell receptor beta chains listed below, sequenced in a study of blood T cell repertoires in COVID-19. Measured with immunoSEQ multiplex PCR; TCRdb has only the in-frame clones, and not every one. The sample lists hundreds of thousands of clones, roughly nine tenths occurring once. Material: PBMCs or T cells enriched from blood (not recorded which). These TCRs come from a man between 60 and 75 years old who had recovered from COVID-19.

V is TRBV9 and J is TRBJ2-1; the match to TRBD2 covers 7 bases. The length of the CDR3 is 14 residues. CDR1 is SGDLS, CDR2 YYNGEE, per germline. After removal of 6 bases from V and 7 bases from J, the junction contained 10 bases not matched to a gene. The CDR3 DNA sequence: TGTGCCAGCACCTCCGGCGGGAGCGCGAATGAGCAGTTCTTC. Translating gives CASTSGGSANEQFF.

The chain couples TRBV7-8 to TRBJ2-1; 12 bases agree with TRBD2. Germline values: CDR1 SGHVS, CDR2 FQNEAQ. V gave up 1 base and J gave up 3 bases; unmatched junction bases: 10. This CDR3 spans 19 amino acids. CDR3 DNA sequence: TGTGCCAGCAGCTTAGGCTCTAGCGGGAGGGCCGTTGGCTACAATGAGCAGTTCTTC. Its translation: CASSLGSSGRAVGYNEQFF.

V gene TRBV7-2 combines with J gene TRBJ1-1, with 7 bases fitting TRBD1. V trimming: 5 bases; J trimming: 7 bases; junction bases outside the gene matches: 7. There are 13 residues in the CDR3. Germline assignment: CDR1 SGHTA and CDR2 FQGNSA. The CDR3 DNA follows: TGTGCCAGCAGCCCCGGGACAGCCCTTGAAGCTTTCTTT. Protein product: CASSPGTALEAFF.

V is TRBV30 and J is TRBJ1-6; D is unresolved. Germline CDR1 is GTSNPN and CDR2 is SVGIG (reference sequence). V lost 3 bases and J lost 8, with 11 bases in between. This CDR3 has 13 amino acids. CDR3 amino acids: CAWREWQYSPLHF. CDR3 nucleotides: TGTGCCTGGAGAGAATGGCAGTATTCACCCCTCCACTTT.

CDR3 sequence (DNA): TGCGCCAGCAGCCCCTCCTCTTGGAGGGGTGGCTACACCTTC. This encodes CASSPSSWRGGYTF. The gene calls are TRBV4-1 and TRBJ1-2; a weak D match, TRBD1 (5 bases). The CDR3 is 14 residues long. The V gene's germline CDR1 is MGHRA and CDR2 YSYEKL. V lost 4 bases to trimming and J lost 7 bases, with 16 bases between them.

V gene TRBV6-2 or TRBV6-3 combines with J gene TRBJ1-2; the match to TRBD1 covers 7 bases. CDR3 size: 12 residues. The V segment lost 6 bases and the J segment 6 bases; nucleotides outside the gene matches: 4. Germline V CDR1 and CDR2: MNHEY, SVGEGT. CDR3 nucleotide sequence: TGTGCCAGCAGCCAGACAGGGCATGGCTACACCTTC. It encodes CASSQTGHGYTF.

The chain uses TRBV13 and TRBJ2-7; possible D gene TRBD1, 5 bases. The CDR3 extends over 14 amino acids. V was trimmed by 1 base and J by 6 bases, leaving 13 bases between them. The V gene's germline CDR1 is PRHDT and CDR2 FYEKMQ (reference sequence). The CDR3 region is CASSLASGGAEQYF. In DNA form, the CDR3 reads TGTGCCAGCAGCTTAGCCTCTGGTGGGGCCGAGCAGTACTTC.

The V and J genes are TRBV6-5 and TRBJ2-1; 8 positions agree with TRBD2. This CDR3 has 14 residues. V was pared by 5 bases and J by 8 bases, with 8 bases of the junction left unmatched. Germline CDR1 and CDR2: MNHEY and SVGAGI. In nucleotides, the CDR3 is TGTGCCAGCAGTACAAGACTAGCGTCTGATGAGCAGTTCTTC. This codes for CASSTRLASDEQFF.

The genes are TRBV5-1 and TRBJ1-2, with a weak D call TRBD1 (5 bases). Germline-derived CDR1 and CDR2 are SGHRS and YFSETQ. The CDR3 is 16 amino acids. V was cut by 0 bases and J by 8 bases, with 20 bases left in between. The CDR3 region has the DNA TGCGCCAGCAGCTTGGAGGGCAGGGCAAATGACGGGGGCTACACCTTC. This encodes CASSLEGRANDGGYTF.

The V and J genes are TRBV4-3 and TRBJ1-6, with D perhaps TRBD1 (6 bases). This CDR3 is 15 amino acids long. V was trimmed by 0 bases and J by 10 bases, leaving 13 bases between them. The germline V gene encodes CDR1 LGHNA and CDR2 YSLEER. This CDR3 reads CASSQEQGLGSPLHF. The CDR3 region has the DNA TGCGCCAGCAGCCAAGAACAGGGTTTGGGCTCACCCCTCCACTTT.

This clone appeared once. The chain is built from TRBV3-1 (or the pseudogene TRBV3-2) and TRBJ1-1; possibly TRBD1 for D (6 bases). Trimming left V 4 bases short and J 1 base short, with 10 bases between. CDR3 length equals 14 residues. CDR1 is LGHDT, CDR2 YNNKEL, per germline (reference sequence). The CDR3: CASSPGHPNTEAFF. CDR3 in DNA: TGTGCCAGCAGCCCGGGACACCCGAACACTGAAGCTTTCTTT.

This chain uses TRBV19 with TRBJ1-5, with D possibly matching TRBD1 (5 bases). This CDR3 is built from 13 residues. Germline CDR1 reads LNHDA; CDR2 reads SQIVND (reference sequence). Trimming took off 4 bases at V and 9 bases at J, with 13 bases between the two ends. The DNA for the CDR3 is TGTGCCAGTAGTAACAGGCCTACCGCGCCCCAGCATTTT. This sequence encodes CASSNRPTAPQHF.

The rearrangement links TRBV9 to TRBJ1-4, with a tentative D call TRBD1 (6 bases). V lost 0 bases and J 0 bases, leaving 12 bases between the germline ends. CDR1 SGDLS and CDR2 YYNGEE come from the germline V gene. This CDR3 spans 17 amino acids. The chain's CDR3 is CASSVEGQIATNEKLFF. The CDR3 DNA reads as TGTGCCAGCAGCGTAGAGGGACAAATCGCAACTAATGAAAAACTGTTTTTT.

This chain connects TRBV7-9 to TRBJ1-2; no reliable D call. Trimming took 0 bases from V and 0 from J, leaving 14 bases between them. CDR1 SEHNR and CDR2 FQNEAQ come from the germline V gene (reference sequence). The length of the CDR3 is 17 residues. DNA for the CDR3: TGTGCCAGCAGCTTAGCTGTGGCCGGGTGGACTAACTATGGCTACACCTTC. Translating gives CASSLAVAGWTNYGYTF.

The genes are TRBV28 and TRBJ1-2, with a weak D call TRBD1 (6 bases). The germline CDR1 and CDR2 sequences are MDHEN and SYDVKM. CDR3 size: 15 residues. Trimming took 4 bases from V and 1 from J, leaving 13 bases between them. The CDR3 nucleotides are TGTGCCAGCAGTTCACTGGGACACAGTAACTATGGCTACACCTTC. Translation gives CASSSLGHSNYGYTF.

V usage is TRBV11-2 and J usage is TRBJ2-7; 8 bases fit TRBD2. The V gene end was trimmed by 3 bases and the J gene end by 0 bases; junction bases not matched to a gene: 13. In germline, CDR1 is SGHAT, CDR2 FQNNGV. This CDR3 region has 18 residues. The CDR3 DNA is TGTGCCAGCAGCTTGGGGGTATTTGCTAGCGGGCGCTCCTACGAGCAGTACTTC. This translates into CASSLGVFASGRSYEQYF.

V gene TRBV10-1 combines with J gene TRBJ1-5, with D tentatively TRBD1 (6 bases). This CDR3 contains 13 residues. In germline, CDR1 is WNHNN, CDR2 SYGVQD (reference sequence). V was pared by 8 bases and J by 2 bases, with 10 bases between. The CDR3 here is CASHRVGNQPQHF. DNA for the CDR3: TGCGCCAGCCACAGGGTCGGCAATCAGCCCCAGCATTTT.

Written as DNA, the CDR3 is TGTGCCATCGGACAGCTCAATCAGCCCCAGCATTTT. This encodes CAIGQLNQPQHF. The chain carries TRBV10-3 and TRBJ1-5; D may be TRBD1 (6 bases). Trimming removed 8 bases at V and 3 bases at J, with 8 bases between. This CDR3 has 12 amino acids. The germline CDR1 and CDR2 sequences are ENHRY and SYGVKD.

Here the CDR3 reads CATSVQNTGELFF. The DNA for the CDR3 is TGTGCCACCAGTGTACAGAACACCGGGGAGCTGTTTTTT. J is TRBJ2-2 and V is TRBV24-1; no reliable D call. Per the germline V gene, CDR1 is KGHDR and CDR2 is SFDVKD. This CDR3 is built from 13 residues. The germline V and J ends were trimmed by 5 bases and 1 base, with 4 bases remaining between them.

CDR3 amino acids: CASRLGQPSQQDTQYF. CDR3 in DNA: TGCGCCAGCAGGCTAGGACAGCCCTCTCAGCAAGATACGCAGTATTTT. V gene TRBV5-1 combines with J gene TRBJ2-3, with a possible D match to TRBD1 (6 bases). The ends were cut back, 5 bases at V and 5 bases at J, with 21 bases in the middle. The CDR3 is 16 residues long. CDR1 and CDR2 from the germline V gene are SGHRS and YFSETQ.

V usage is TRBV7-9 and J usage is TRBJ1-1; TRBD1 matches 7 bases. The CDR3 length is 15 residues. CDR1 is SEHNR and CDR2 is FQNEAQ in the germline V gene (reference sequence). After removal of 5 bases from V and 7 bases from J, the junction contained 13 bases not matched to a gene. The CDR3 sequence is CASSTDGRGNIEAFF. The CDR3 DNA reads as TGTGCCAGCAGCACCGATGGCAGGGGGAATATTGAAGCTTTCTTT.

J is TRBJ2-7 and V is TRBV6-5; 9 bases line up with TRBD2. This CDR3 has 15 residues. V lost 9 bases, J lost 6 bases, and 15 bases stayed unmatched. Germline CDR1 reads MNHEY; CDR2 reads SVGAGI. The CDR3 reads CASTRIAGVTGEQYF. The CDR3 DNA reads as TGTGCCAGTACACGGATAGCGGGAGTGACTGGCGAGCAGTACTTC.

This sequence joins TRBV4-3 and TRBJ1-1, with 10 bases lining up with TRBD1. The V gene end was trimmed by 1 base and the J gene end by 6 bases; junction bases not matched to a gene: 8. This CDR3 has 16 residues. Per germline, CDR1 LGHNA and CDR2 YSLEER. The CDR3 bases are TGCGCCAGCAGCCAAGGACCCGGGACAGGGGACGCTGAAGCTTTCTTT. It yields the protein CASSQGPGTGDAEAFF.

The V call is TRBV18, the J call TRBJ2-7; TRBD1 matches 8 bases. In germline, CDR1 is KGHSH, CDR2 LQKENI. V lost 0 bases to trimming and J lost 3 bases; unmatched junction nucleotides: 4. The CDR3 loop spans 15 amino acids. CDR3 region: CASSPPGTGLYEQYF. In nucleotides, the CDR3 is TGTGCCAGCTCACCACCCGGGACAGGCCTCTACGAGCAGTACTTC.

The DNA of the CDR3 is TGTGCCAGCAGCTTGGGTCGCGGGAGGTACGAGCAGTACTTC. This translates into CASSLGRGRYEQYF. The chain recombines TRBV5-6 with TRBJ2-7, with 8 bases lining up with TRBD2. J lost 4 bases, V lost 0 bases, and 3 bases had no gene match. The CDR3 sequence is 14 residues long. CDR1 and CDR2 from the germline V gene are SGHDT and YYEEEE.